The TCR beta chain described here comes from a study of blood T cell repertoires in COVID-19. Study-level background: Sample material is recorded as cDNA or gDNA derived from T cells, B-cell-depleted T cells, or PBMCs.

Original data processing: Estimation of nucleated cell counts was performed using reference gene primer amplification. The protocol was immunoSEQ multiplex PCR, while the TCRdb copy is restricted to in-frame clones and leaves out a portion. The V and J calls and the clone size are those of that table, but D and trimming were determined from the DNA. The sample consists of 400,000 to 450,000 clones, 80% to 95% of them appearing once. The study recruited people aged roughly 18 to 100 years across more than 20 US areas. Germline V gene lookup returns CDR1 SQVTM and CDR2 ANQGSEA. The CDR3 length is 13 residues.

This sequence joins TRBV29-1 and TRBJ2-1; a possible D gene is TRBD1 (6 bases). This receptor was taken from a man younger than 35 who had recovered from COVID-19. Sequencing input: PBMCs or T cells enriched from blood (not recorded which). The CDR3 DNA reads TGCAGTACGAGGGGGAACCTAAACAATGAGCAGTTCTTC. Its protein is CSTRGNLNNEQFF.